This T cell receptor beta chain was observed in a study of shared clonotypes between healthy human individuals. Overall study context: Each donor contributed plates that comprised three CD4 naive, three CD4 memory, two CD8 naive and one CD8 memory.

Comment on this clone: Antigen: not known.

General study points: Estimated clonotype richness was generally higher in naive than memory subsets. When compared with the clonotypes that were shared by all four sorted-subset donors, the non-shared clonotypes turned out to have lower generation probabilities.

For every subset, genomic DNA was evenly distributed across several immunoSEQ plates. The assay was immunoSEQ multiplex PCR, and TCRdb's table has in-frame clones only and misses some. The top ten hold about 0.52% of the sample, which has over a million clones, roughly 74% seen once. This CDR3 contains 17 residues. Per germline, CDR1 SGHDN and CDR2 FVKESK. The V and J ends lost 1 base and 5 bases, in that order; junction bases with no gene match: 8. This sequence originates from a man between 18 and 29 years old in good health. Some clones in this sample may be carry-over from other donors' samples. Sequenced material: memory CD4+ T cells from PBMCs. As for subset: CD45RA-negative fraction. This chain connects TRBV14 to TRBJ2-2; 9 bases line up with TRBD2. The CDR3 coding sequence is TGTGCCAGCAGCCAAGGCTTACGAGCGGGAGGAACCGGGGAGCTGTTTTTT. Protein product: CASSQGLRAGGTGELFF.